This T cell receptor (beta chain) derives from a study of blood T cell repertoires in COVID-19. Study as a whole: COVID-19 samples from acute and convalescent phases originated in the United States, Italy and Spain. The cDNA or gDNA used as material had been derived from T cells, B-cell-depleted T cells, or PBMCs.

Assay: immunoSEQ multiplex PCR; the TCRdb copy retains only in-frame clones and omits some. The sample holds 150,000 to 200,000 clones, 80% to 85% seen once. The CDR3 extends over 13 amino acids. Germline-derived CDR1 and CDR2 are MNHEY and SVGAGI. V was clipped by 6 bases and J by 4 bases, with 12 bases between them. Sequencing input: peripheral blood. V and J are TRBV6-5 and TRBJ2-5, with D tentatively TRBD2 (5 bases). The receptor was derived from a woman in her thirties with acute or convalescent COVID-19. CDR3 in amino acids: CASSSDWAETQYF. CDR3 DNA sequence: TGTGCCAGCAGCTCGGACTGGGCAGAGACCCAGTACTTC.